One and the same sample provided the 23 T cell receptor beta chains below, sequenced in a study of brain T cells in children with intractable seizures. Produced via immunoSEQ multiplex PCR; TCRdb's table is partial and in-frame only. The sample lists 70,000 to 85,000 clones, approximately 90% occurring once. The specimen comprised peripheral blood, sampled at surgery. Receptors originate from a girl aged 2 to 10 with Rasmussen encephalitis and intractable seizures.

The V call is TRBV14, the J call TRBJ2-6; D is ambiguous. CDR3 length: 16 residues. CDR1 and CDR2 from the germline V gene are SGHDN and FVKESK. V lost 2 bases and J 0 bases, leaving 8 bases between the germline ends. The CDR3 here is CASSQSGSSGANVLTF. For the CDR3, the DNA is TGTGCCAGCAGCCAAAGTGGTAGCTCTGGGGCCAACGTCCTGACTTTC.

This chain connects TRBV15 to TRBJ1-2, with D possibly matching TRBD1 (5 bases). With 4 bases removed from V and 3 bases from J, the gap between germline ends came to 12 bases. The CDR3 covers 14 residues. Germline assignment: CDR1 LNHNV and CDR2 YYDKDF (reference sequence). The CDR3 sequence is CATSKGAADYGYTF. CDR3 DNA sequence: TGTGCCACCAGCAAAGGGGCAGCAGACTATGGCTACACCTTC.

The CDR3 loop is CASSDGSSGANVLTF. CDR3 sequence (DNA): TGTGCCAGCAGTGATGGGAGCTCTGGGGCCAACGTCCTGACTTTC. The chain links TRBV6-1 to TRBJ2-6; D is perhaps TRBD2 (5 bases). CDR1 MNHNS and CDR2 SASEGT come from the germline V gene. Trimming pared 3 bases from V and 0 bases from J, leaving 6 bases between. The CDR3 spans 15 residues.

This chain joins TRBV28 and TRBJ2-5; the D gene could be TRBD1 or TRBD2 (5 bases each). Between the trimmed V and J ends, which lost 5 bases and 2 bases, there was a span of 9 bases. CDR1 and CDR2 (germline): MDHEN, SYDVKM. The CDR3 has 13 residues. The CDR3 bases are TGTGCCAGCAGTGGGACCGTGCAAGAGACCCAGTACTTC. It translates to CASSGTVQETQYF.

The chain links TRBV7-3 to TRBJ2-3, with no clear D. This CDR3 has 15 amino acids. Germline CDR1 is SGHTA and CDR2 is FQGTGA. V dropped 2 bases and J dropped 5 bases, with 14 bases sitting between them. The CDR3 DNA sequence: TGTGCCAGCAGCTTATTCGGCGGCCCTGGAGATACGCAGTATTTT. This codes for CASSLFGGPGDTQYF.

This chain's CDR3 is CASSYSRTSYNEQFF. CDR3 coding DNA: TGTGCCAGCAGTTACTCGAGGACTAGCTACAATGAGCAGTTCTTC. The J gene is TRBJ2-1, the V gene TRBV6-2 or TRBV6-3, with 7 bases fitting TRBD2. Per germline, CDR1 MNHEY and CDR2 SVGEGT. This CDR3 contains 15 residues. With V trimmed by 0 bases and J by 3 bases, 2 bases remained unmatched.

The chain is built from TRBV4-2 and TRBJ2-7, with D possibly being TRBD2 (5 bases). V lost 3 bases and J lost 4, with 19 bases in between. The CDR3 loop spans 16 amino acids. Germline V gives CDR1 LGHNA, CDR2 YNFKEQ. The CDR3 loop is CASSQQAEGYLYEQYF. CDR3 DNA: TGTGCCAGCAGCCAGCAAGCGGAAGGGTATTTGTACGAGCAGTACTTC.

The chain joins TRBV30 to TRBJ2-7; no firm D call. The germline V gene has CDR1 GTSNPN and CDR2 SVGIG (reference sequence). V gave up 1 base and J gave up 5 bases, with 6 bases separating them. The CDR3 totals 11 residues. In DNA, the CDR3 is TGTGCCTGGAGTGGGAGCCACGAGCAGTACTTC. Translated: CAWSGSHEQYF.

This sequence joins TRBV5-1 and TRBJ2-7; possible D gene TRBD2, 6 bases. Germline V lookup: CDR1 SGHRS, CDR2 YFSETQ. Trimming took 3 bases from V and 4 from J, leaving 11 bases between them. CDR3 length equals 13 residues. Here the CDR3 reads CASSWGERYEQYF. The CDR3 bases are TGCGCCAGCAGCTGGGGGGAACGGTACGAGCAGTACTTC.

The chain combines TRBV5-4 with TRBJ2-7; D unresolved. Trimming removed 4 bases at V and 2 bases at J, with 10 bases between. In germline, CDR1 is SGHNT, CDR2 YYREEE (reference sequence). CDR3 size: 13 residues. Here the CDR3 reads CASSPGPAYEQYF. Here the CDR3 DNA reads TGTGCCAGCAGCCCTGGACCAGCCTACGAGCAGTACTTC.

This chain connects TRBV5-6 to TRBJ1-4, with 8 positions matching TRBD1. CDR1 is SGHDT, CDR2 YYEEEE, per germline. The CDR3 loop spans 13 amino acids. V shed 5 bases, J shed 10 bases, and the junction held 7 bases outside the gene matches. The CDR3 DNA reads as TGTGCCAGCAGATCGGGACAGGCAGGAAAACTGTTTTTT. Its translation is CASRSGQAGKLFF.

The rearrangement links TRBV4-2 to TRBJ2-7, with a weak D call TRBD2 (5 bases). CDR3 size: 15 residues. The germline V gene has CDR1 LGHNA and CDR2 YNFKEQ. Trimming pared 0 bases from V and 4 bases from J, leaving 13 bases between. CDR3 protein: CASSQDDAGDYEQYF. DNA of the CDR3: TGTGCCAGCAGCCAAGACGACGCCGGGGATTACGAGCAGTACTTC.

The chain is built from TRBV25-1 and TRBJ1-1; D is unclear. Trimming stripped 8 bases from V and 5 bases from J, with 12 bases between. This CDR3 comprises 12 residues. Looked up from germline, CDR1 is MGHDK and CDR2 is SYGVNS. The CDR3 bases are TGTGCCAGCCGTAGGCGGGGTACTGAAGCTTTCTTT. Translation: CASRRRGTEAFF.

This chain joins TRBV12-3 or TRBV12-4 and TRBJ2-1; D gene uncertain. Trimming stripped 10 bases from V and 6 bases from J, with 16 bases between. This CDR3 region has 13 residues. CDR3 in DNA: TGTGCCACCCGACTGGGGTGGGGCAATGAGCAGTTCTTC. Its translation is CATRLGWGNEQFF.

V is TRBV5-4 and J is TRBJ1-5; D is perhaps TRBD1 (6 bases). With 4 bases removed from V and 7 bases from J, the gap between germline ends came to 18 bases. The CDR3 loop spans 15 amino acids. CDR1 and CDR2 from the germline V gene are SGHNT and YYREEE (reference sequence). The CDR3 protein is CASSPDPSGGQPQHF. For the CDR3, the DNA is TGTGCCAGCAGCCCCGACCCCTCGGGGGGCCAGCCCCAGCATTTT.

This clone is labeled medium-sized. The CDR3 nucleotides read TGTGCCAGCAGTTACCGGGACAAGGGGGCCACCGGGGAGCTGTTTTTT. It specifies CASSYRDKGATGELFF. The rearrangement uses TRBV28 and TRBJ2-2, with TRBD1 matching over 7 bases. The CDR3 is made up of 16 amino acids. J gave up 4 bases and V 4 bases, and 9 bases lay outside the gene matches. CDR1 and CDR2 from the germline V gene are MDHEN and SYDVKM. The whole variable domain, remainder taken from reference TRBV28 and TRBJ2-2, is DVKVTQSSRYLVKRTGEKVFLECVQDMDHENMFWYRQDPGLGLRLIYFSYDVKMKEKGDIPEGYSVSREKKERFSLILESASTNQTSMYLCASSYRDKGATGELFFGEGSRLTVL.

The V call is TRBV5-1, the J call TRBJ1-2; D gene uncertain. V gave up 3 bases and J gave up 1 base, with 10 bases separating them. The CDR3 is 14 amino acids. Germline V gives CDR1 SGHRS, CDR2 YFSETQ. CDR3 region: CASSSLLGNYGYTF. The CDR3 DNA reads as TGCGCCAGCAGCTCTTTACTGGGTAACTATGGCTACACCTTC.

The V gene is TRBV2, the J gene TRBJ1-1; possible D gene TRBD1, 6 bases. The CDR3 is made up of 15 amino acids. Germline CDR1 and CDR2: SNHLY and FYNNEI. Trimming removed 6 bases from V and 4 bases from J, with 18 bases in between. The DNA for the CDR3 is TGTGCCAGCAGGGACGATACAGGGAGCAGCACTGAAGCTTTCTTT. This sequence encodes CASRDDTGSSTEAFF.

This chain uses TRBV2 with TRBJ2-3; D gene ambiguous. Germline values: CDR1 SNHLY, CDR2 FYNNEI. The CDR3 has 13 amino acids. Trimming removed 1 base from V and 0 bases from J, with 2 bases in between. The CDR3 nucleotides are TGTGCCAGCAGTGAAGGGAGCACAGATACGCAGTATTTT. This translates into CASSEGSTDTQYF.

The chain links TRBV9 to TRBJ1-2; 8 nucleotides agree with TRBD1. The V and J ends lost 0 bases and 4 bases, in that order; junction bases with no gene match: 14. Germline lookup yields CDR1 SGDLS and CDR2 YYNGEE. The CDR3 is made up of 18 amino acids. The CDR3 reads CASSVGVARGPRGYGYTF. Here the CDR3 DNA reads TGTGCCAGCAGCGTAGGTGTTGCCAGGGGGCCTCGGGGCTATGGCTACACCTTC. Drawing the rest from reference TRBV9 and TRBJ1-2, the complete variable domain is DSGVTQTPKHLITATGQRVTLRCSPRSGDLSVYWYQQSLDQGLQFLIQYYNGEERAKGNILERFSAQQFPDLHSELNLSSLELGDSALYFCASSVGVARGPRGYGYTFGSGTRLTVV.

The rearrangement joins TRBV28 to TRBJ2-1; D remains ambiguous. From germline, CDR1 is MDHEN and CDR2 SYDVKM. The CDR3 loop spans 14 amino acids. V was pared by 5 bases and J by 3 bases, with 11 bases between. CDR3 sequence: CASSLDGRYNEQFF. The CDR3 bases are TGTGCCAGCAGTCTGGACGGCCGCTACAATGAGCAGTTCTTC. The entire variable domain, with the rest obtained from reference TRBV28 and TRBJ2-1, is as follows: DVKVTQSSRYLVKRTGEKVFLECVQDMDHENMFWYRQDPGLGLRLIYFSYDVKMKEKGDIPEGYSVSREKKERFSLILESASTNQTSMYLCASSLDGRYNEQFFGPGTRLTVL.

This chain joins TRBV19 and TRBJ1-6; TRBD1 matches 9 bases. Germline loops: CDR1 LNHDA, CDR2 SQIVND (reference sequence). The ends lost 6 bases at V and 7 bases at J; junction bases unmatched: 10. This CDR3 region has 16 residues. This CDR3 is CASSLTTGTGNSPLHF. As DNA, the CDR3 is TGTGCCAGTAGCCTGACTACCGGGACAGGGAATTCACCCCTCCACTTT.

This rearrangement joins TRBV4-2 to TRBJ2-6; 9 bases map to TRBD1. Germline V lookup: CDR1 LGHNA, CDR2 YNFKEQ. The V gene end was trimmed by 0 bases and the J gene end by 1 base; junction bases not matched to a gene: 7. CDR3 length equals 19 residues. The CDR3 DNA reads TGTGCCAGCAGCCAAGATGGGGGGACAGGGATTTCTGGGGCCAACGTCCTGACTTTC. It encodes CASSQDGGTGISGANVLTF.